This is a list of T cell receptor beta chains from one sample in a study of technical replicates of blood from a few donors. Profiled with immunoSEQ multiplex PCR; TCRdb holds only in-frame clones, not every one. This repertoire shows 70,000 to 85,000 clones, 95% to 98% found once; its top ten account for more than 0.15%. Sequencing was carried out using T cells isolated from PBMCs. All receptors derive from a human donor in good health. The CDR3 runs from the conserved cysteine through the conserved F or W. A D gene is named only where the DNA matches it firmly. Only some rows state a clone size, as once, few, many or a class for expanded clones.

j_call: TRBJ2-7
d_call: TRBD2
v_call: TRBV9
clone_size: NA
cdr3_aa: CASSPGLAGDEQYF
cdr3_nt: TGTGCCAGCAGCCCGGGACTAGCGGGGGACGAGCAGTACTTC

j_call: TRBJ2-1
d_call: TRBD1
v_call: TRBV15
clone_size: NA
cdr3_aa: CATSRDWTGMNEQFF
cdr3_nt: TGTGCCACCAGCAGAGATTGGACAGGGATGAATGAGCAGTTCTTC

j_call: TRBJ2-4
d_call: TRBD2
v_call: TRBV4-2
clone_size: NA
cdr3_aa: CASSQDGNGGAPGNIQYF
cdr3_nt: TGTGCCAGCAGCCAAGACGGCAACGGGGGGGCCCCGGGAAACATTCAGTACTTC

j_call: TRBJ2-5
d_call: TRBD2
v_call: TRBV27
clone_size: NA
cdr3_aa: CASSLDLAEALQETQYF
cdr3_nt: TGTGCCAGCAGTTTAGATCTAGCGGAGGCGCTCCAAGAGACCCAGTACTTC

j_call: TRBJ2-3
d_call: TRBD2
v_call: TRBV2
clone_size: NA
cdr3_aa: CASSEGASGGGPGTDTQYF
cdr3_nt: TGTGCCAGCAGTGAAGGGGCTAGCGGGGGGGGTCCGGGCACAGATACGCAGTATTTT

j_call: TRBJ2-1
d_call: TRBD2
v_call: TRBV7-8
clone_size: NA
cdr3_aa: CASSLRSGVNNEQFF
cdr3_nt: TGTGCCAGCAGCTTAAGGAGCGGGGTAAACAATGAGCAGTTCTTC

j_call: TRBJ1-2
d_call: NA
v_call: TRBV7-6
clone_size: NA
cdr3_aa: CASSLDLGANYGYTF
cdr3_nt: TGTGCCAGCAGCTTAGATCTGGGCGCCAACTATGGCTACACCTTC

j_call: TRBJ2-2
d_call: TRBD2
v_call: TRBV5-8
clone_size: NA
cdr3_aa: CASSLTGLAGSNTGELFF
cdr3_nt: TGTGCCAGCAGCTTGACAGGACTAGCGGGCTCGAACACCGGGGAGCTGTTTTTT

j_call: TRBJ1-3
d_call: NA
v_call: TRBV7-9
clone_size: NA
cdr3_aa: CASSLRGEDGPDGLYF
cdr3_nt: TGTGCCAGCAGCTTAAGAGGGGAGGACGGCCCGGACGGCTTATATTTT

j_call: TRBJ1-2
d_call: TRBD1
v_call: TRBV10-3
clone_size: NA
cdr3_aa: CAIMERPRHTGTDYGYTF
cdr3_nt: TGTGCCATCATGGAGCGGCCCCGACATACAGGGACAGACTATGGCTACACCTTC

j_call: TRBJ2-7
d_call: TRBD1
v_call: TRBV7-8
clone_size: NA
cdr3_aa: CASSLVGQVADEQYF
cdr3_nt: TGTGCCAGCAGCTTAGTCGGACAGGTCGCCGACGAGCAGTACTTC

j_call: TRBJ1-4
d_call: NA
v_call: TRBV5-1
clone_size: NA
cdr3_aa: CASSLLMVGGSTNEKLFF
cdr3_nt: TGCGCCAGCAGCTTGCTGATGGTCGGGGGATCAACTAATGAAAAACTGTTTTTT

j_call: TRBJ2-3
d_call: TRBD2
v_call: TRBV11-2
clone_size: NA
cdr3_aa: CASSSPGLAGTDTQYF
cdr3_nt: TGTGCCAGCAGCTCCCCGGGACTAGCGGGAACAGATACGCAGTATTTT

j_call: TRBJ2-5
d_call: NA
v_call: TRBV27
clone_size: NA
cdr3_aa: CASSFRQTQETQYF
cdr3_nt: TGTGCCAGCAGTTTTCGGCAGACTCAAGAGACCCAGTACTTC

j_call: TRBJ1-6
d_call: NA
v_call: TRBV11-2
clone_size: NA
cdr3_aa: CASSLDTWGGSPLHF
cdr3_nt: TGTGCCAGCAGCTTAGACACTTGGGGGGGCTCACCCCTCCACTTT

j_call: TRBJ2-2
d_call: NA
v_call: TRBV12-5
clone_size: NA
cdr3_aa: CASLRVTGELFF
cdr3_nt: TGTGCTAGCCTCAGGGTTACCGGGGAGCTGTTTTTT

j_call: TRBJ1-2
d_call: TRBD1
v_call: TRBV10-3
clone_size: NA
cdr3_aa: CAIRGTGGNYGYTF
cdr3_nt: TGTGCCATCAGGGGGACAGGGGGAAACTATGGCTACACCTTC

j_call: TRBJ2-3
d_call: NA
v_call: TRBV5-1
clone_size: NA
cdr3_aa: CASSFKSGAATDTQYF
cdr3_nt: TGCGCCAGCAGCTTTAAGTCAGGGGCGGCTACAGATACGCAGTATTTT

j_call: TRBJ1-1
d_call: NA
v_call: TRBV5-1
clone_size: NA
cdr3_aa: CASSPNRANTEAFF
cdr3_nt: TGCGCCAGCAGCCCCAACAGGGCGAACACTGAAGCTTTCTTT

j_call: TRBJ1-1
d_call: NA
v_call: TRBV5-1
clone_size: NA
cdr3_aa: CASSLLDRTWNTEAFF
cdr3_nt: TGCGCCAGCAGCTTGCTCGACAGAACCTGGAACACTGAAGCTTTCTTT

j_call: TRBJ1-5
d_call: NA
v_call: TRBV7-9
clone_size: NA
cdr3_aa: CASSLAGGGQPQHF
cdr3_nt: TGTGCCAGCAGCTTAGCGGGTGGAGGGCAGCCCCAGCATTTT

j_call: TRBJ1-2
d_call: NA
v_call: TRBV11-2
clone_size: NA
cdr3_aa: CASSFITQYGYTF
cdr3_nt: TGTGCCAGCAGCTTCATCACTCAATATGGCTACACCTTC

j_call: TRBJ2-5
d_call: NA
v_call: TRBV4-1
clone_size: NA
cdr3_aa: CASSQDEQETQYF
cdr3_nt: TGCGCCAGCAGCCAAGACGAGCAAGAGACCCAGTACTTC

j_call: TRBJ1-3
d_call: NA
v_call: TRBV2
clone_size: NA
cdr3_aa: CAIKGSAASGNTIYF
cdr3_nt: TGTGCCATTAAGGGGTCGGCAGCCTCTGGAAACACCATATATTTT

j_call: TRBJ1-2
d_call: NA
v_call: TRBV2
clone_size: NA
cdr3_aa: CASRAEATSRYGYTF
cdr3_nt: TGTGCCAGCAGGGCAGAGGCCACTTCCCGCTATGGCTACACCTTC

j_call: TRBJ1-4
d_call: NA
v_call: TRBV14
clone_size: NA
cdr3_aa: CASSQGLGRGPEKLFF
cdr3_nt: TGTGCCAGCAGCCAAGGGTTGGGCAGGGGTCCCGAAAAACTGTTTTTT

j_call: TRBJ2-2
d_call: TRBD2
v_call: TRBV19
clone_size: NA
cdr3_aa: CASSLATTSGGFGGELFF
cdr3_nt: TGTGCCAGTAGTCTTGCCACGACTAGCGGGGGATTTGGCGGGGAGCTGTTTTTT

j_call: TRBJ1-5
d_call: TRBD1
v_call: TRBV13
clone_size: NA
cdr3_aa: CASSFSPPGGYSNQPQHF
cdr3_nt: TGTGCCAGCAGCTTCTCGCCCCCAGGGGGATATAGCAATCAGCCCCAGCATTTT

j_call: TRBJ2-5
d_call: NA
v_call: TRBV5-1
clone_size: NA
cdr3_aa: CASSLAWSGGETQYF
cdr3_nt: TGCGCCAGCAGCTTGGCGTGGTCTGGGGGGGAGACCCAGTACTTC

j_call: TRBJ2-2
d_call: TRBD2
v_call: TRBV9
clone_size: NA
cdr3_aa: CASSVETSGNTGELFF
cdr3_nt: TGTGCCAGCAGCGTAGAGACTAGCGGGAACACCGGGGAGCTGTTTTTT

j_call: TRBJ1-1
d_call: TRBD1
v_call: TRBV27
clone_size: NA
cdr3_aa: CASRRTGDMNTEAFF
cdr3_nt: TGTGCCAGCAGGAGGACAGGAGACATGAACACTGAAGCTTTCTTT

j_call: TRBJ2-1
d_call: TRBD1
v_call: TRBV5-1
clone_size: once
cdr3_aa: CASSSRPGTAYNEQFF
cdr3_nt: TGCGCCAGCAGCTCCAGGCCCGGGACAGCCTACAATGAGCAGTTCTTC